This entry lists 31 T cell receptor beta chains sequenced from one sample in a study of blood T cell repertoires in COVID-19. Clones were read by immunoSEQ multiplex PCR, and TCRdb kept only the in-frame ones, dropping some. The data show more than 85,000 clones, 90% to 95% seen once. Sequencing was done on a sample of peripheral blood. The receptors come from a man in his sixties with acute or convalescent COVID-19.

The J gene is TRBJ2-7, the V gene TRBV9, with TRBD1 as a possible D gene (5 bases). CDR3 length: 15 amino acids. Trimming removed 0 bases at V and 3 bases at J, with 13 bases between. Germline values: CDR1 SGDLS, CDR2 YYNGEE. The chain's CDR3 is CASSVEGDTYYEQYF. CDR3 coding DNA: TGTGCCAGCAGCGTAGAAGGGGATACATACTACGAGCAGTACTTC. Supplemented by reference TRBV9 and TRBJ2-7, the full variable domain reads DSGVTQTPKHLITATGQRVTLRCSPRSGDLSVYWYQQSLDQGLQFLIQYYNGEERAKGNILERFSAQQFPDLHSELNLSSLELGDSALYFCASSVEGDTYYEQYFGPGTRLTVT.

The chain is built from TRBV11-2 and TRBJ2-5, with 8 bases matching TRBD1. The J segment lost 2 bases and the V segment lost 0 bases, leaving 2 bases of the junction unmatched. CDR3 length: 15 residues. Germline assignment: CDR1 SGHAT and CDR2 FQNNGV. The CDR3 reads CASSLEGQVQETQYF. The CDR3 coding sequence is TGTGCCAGCAGCTTAGAGGGACAGGTTCAAGAGACCCAGTACTTC.

V and J are TRBV5-1 and TRBJ1-2, with TRBD1 matching over 7 bases. Germline lookup yields CDR1 SGHRS and CDR2 YFSETQ. With 4 bases clipped from V and 4 bases from J, the junction kept 16 bases outside the gene matches. The CDR3 length is 17 residues. CDR3 nucleotide sequence: TGCGCCAGCAGCAACCGACAGGGAGACCCAGGTGGCTATGGCTACACCTTC. It codes for CASSNRQGDPGGYGYTF.

This chain uses TRBV28 with TRBJ2-7; TRBD2 agrees at 8 bases. With 4 bases clipped from V and 4 bases from J, the junction kept 21 bases outside the gene matches. Germline V gives CDR1 MDHEN, CDR2 SYDVKM. This CDR3 has 19 residues. CDR3 loop: CASSYSHVGSSGRPYEQYF. CDR3 nucleotide sequence: TGTGCCAGCAGTTATTCTCACGTGGGTTCTAGCGGGCGACCATACGAGCAGTACTTC.

This chain connects TRBV14 to TRBJ1-2; possible D gene TRBD1, 5 bases. Germline V gene data show CDR1 as SGHDN and CDR2 as FVKESK. The CDR3 totals 15 residues. V gave up 4 bases and J gave up 5 bases, with 17 bases separating them. In DNA, the CDR3 is TGTGCCAGCAGCCCACCTGGGGCCAGATATTATGGCTACACCTTC. The encoded protein is CASSPPGARYYGYTF.

This sequence joins TRBV2 and TRBJ1-1; tentatively, D is TRBD1 (5 bases). The CDR3 length is 12 residues. V lost 8 bases, J lost 0 bases, and 7 bases lay in between. The germline V gene encodes CDR1 SNHLY and CDR2 FYNNEI. CDR3 DNA: TGTGCCAGCCCGACAGTGAACACTGAAGCTTTCTTT. The encoded protein is CASPTVNTEAFF.

The chain combines TRBV7-9 with TRBJ2-1, with TRBD2 identical over 11 bases. Losses at the gene ends were 6 bases for V and 10 bases for J; bases not matched to a gene: 11. This CDR3 contains 15 residues. Germline lookup yields CDR1 SEHNR and CDR2 FQNEAQ (reference sequence). DNA of the CDR3: TGTGCCAGCAGAATAGCACTAGCGGGAGTCGGAGAGCAGTTCTTC. Protein: CASRIALAGVGEQFF. Full variable domain (missing parts from reference TRBV7-9 and TRBJ2-1): DTGVSQNPRHKITKRGQNVTFRCDPISEHNRLYWYRQTLGQGPEFLTYFQNEAQLEKSRLLSDRFSAERPKGSFSTLEIQRTEQGDSAMYLCASRIALAGVGEQFFGPGTRLTVL.

The chain uses TRBV18 and TRBJ1-5, with 8 bases matching TRBD1. The CDR3 consists of 15 residues. The germline V gene has CDR1 KGHSH and CDR2 LQKENI. With 3 bases clipped from V and 3 bases from J, the junction kept 4 bases outside the gene matches. The CDR3 nucleotides read TGTGCCAGCTCACCCTCGGACAGGGACAATCAGCCCCAGCATTTT. It is translated as CASSPSDRDNQPQHF. The full variable domain, its missing parts supplied by reference TRBV18 and TRBJ1-5, is NAGVMQNPRHLVRRRGQEARLRCSPMKGHSHVYWYRQLPEEGLKFMVYLQKENIIDESGMPKERFSAEFPKEGPSILRIQQVVRGDSAAYFCASSPSDRDNQPQHFGDGTRLSIL.

The chain links TRBV11-2 to TRBJ2-7; D is unclear. Deletions cut 5 bases from V and 2 bases from J, with 7 bases between. The CDR3 consists of 12 residues. Germline V gives CDR1 SGHAT, CDR2 FQNNGV. CDR3 coding DNA: TGTGCCAGCAGCACTGTACCCTACGAGCAGTACTTC. Residues: CASSTVPYEQYF.

J is TRBJ1-5 and V is TRBV6-4, with no clear D. Germline V gene data show CDR1 as MRHNA and CDR2 as SNTAGT. V was trimmed by 8 bases and J by 1 base, leaving 6 bases between them. CDR3 length equals 12 residues. In DNA form, the CDR3 reads TGTGCCAGCGGCCACAGCAATCAGCCCCAGCATTTT. This codes for CASGHSNQPQHF.

The chain carries TRBV11-2 and TRBJ2-7; possibly TRBD1 for D (5 bases). The CDR3 extends over 15 amino acids. Looked up from germline, CDR1 is SGHAT and CDR2 is FQNNGV. V lost 5 bases and J lost 7, with 21 bases in between. Here the CDR3 DNA reads TGTGCCAGCAGCCCACAGGTGCTCTCCTACGGGGAGCAGTACTTC. This translates into CASSPQVLSYGEQYF.

V gene TRBV5-1 combines with J gene TRBJ2-1; TRBD1 aligns across 7 bases. Germline-derived CDR1 and CDR2 are SGHRS and YFSETQ. This CDR3 contains 16 residues. The ends lost 0 bases at V and 2 bases at J; junction bases unmatched: 5. CDR3 in amino acids: CASSLGQGVTYNEQFF. The CDR3 coding sequence is TGCGCCAGCAGCTTGGGACAGGGCGTTACCTACAATGAGCAGTTCTTC. Combining the CDR3 with reference TRBV5-1 and TRBJ2-1 gives the whole variable domain KAGVTQTPRYLIKTRGQQVTLSCSPISGHRSVSWYQQTPGQGLQFLFEYFSETQRNKGNFPGRFSGRQFSNSRSEMNVSTLELGDSALYLCASSLGQGVTYNEQFFGPGTRLTVL.

V is TRBV7-9 and J is TRBJ2-3, with 14 bases matching TRBD2. The V and J ends lost 11 bases and 6 bases, in that order; junction bases with no gene match: 7. Germline CDR1 is SEHNR and CDR2 is FQNEAQ (reference sequence). There are 14 residues in the CDR3. CDR3 nucleotide sequence: TGTGCCGGAACCGGGACTAGCGGGAGTGATACGCAGTATTTT. Protein: CAGTGTSGSDTQYF.

The CDR3 nucleotides are TGTGCCACCGAACGAGCCAGGGGCTATGCTTTCTTT. Residues: CATERARGYAFF. The chain couples TRBV6-5 to TRBJ1-1, with D possibly TRBD1 on 6 matching bases. Germline assignment: CDR1 MNHEY and CDR2 SVGAGI. This CDR3 is built from 12 residues. V was trimmed by 10 bases and J by 11 bases, leaving 20 bases between them.

This rearrangement joins TRBV27 to TRBJ1-6; D unresolved. The CDR3 is 13 amino acids. V was shortened by 4 bases and J by 9 bases, with 10 bases between the two germline ends. Germline assignment: CDR1 MNHEY and CDR2 SMNVEV (reference sequence). The CDR3 bases are TGTGCCAGCAGTTCGGGTGTATTTTCACCCCTCCACTTT. Encoded protein: CASSSGVFSPLHF.

The V call is TRBV5-1, the J call TRBJ2-7, with 8 nucleotides matching TRBD2. Looked up from germline, CDR1 is SGHRS and CDR2 is YFSETQ. The CDR3 covers 15 residues. V lost 3 bases to trimming and J lost 2 bases; unmatched junction nucleotides: 7. The CDR3 DNA sequence: TGCGCCAGCAGCTCGACCGGGACTAGGCCCTACGAGCAGTACTTC. Protein product: CASSSTGTRPYEQYF.

The chain recombines TRBV9 with TRBJ2-1; 11 nucleotides line up with TRBD2. Trimming took 0 bases from V and 8 from J; bases not matched to a gene: 4. Germline assignment: CDR1 SGDLS and CDR2 YYNGEE. The CDR3 is made up of 15 amino acids. CDR3 nucleotides: TGTGCCAGCAGCGTAGTTAGCGGGAGGGCCGATGAGCAGTTCTTC. Protein product: CASSVVSGRADEQFF.

V usage is TRBV24-1 and J usage is TRBJ1-2, with 8 bases that match TRBD1. The V gene's germline CDR1 is KGHDR and CDR2 SFDVKD. The CDR3 has 13 residues. V lost 9 bases and J lost 0; bases outside the gene matches: 2. As DNA, the CDR3 is TGTGCCACCCAGGACAGGGCTAACTATGGCTACACCTTC. Its protein is CATQDRANYGYTF.

To note about this clone: This specimen includes other DNA sequences encoding the same CDR3. The J gene is TRBJ2-1, the V gene TRBV12-3 or TRBV12-4; D unresolved. CDR3 size: 11 residues. The ends were cut back, 3 bases at V and 7 bases at J, with 4 bases in the middle. The CDR3 protein is CASSFLNEQFF. CDR3 in DNA: TGTGCCAGCAGTTTCCTAAATGAGCAGTTCTTC.

This chain connects TRBV7-2 to TRBJ1-2, with 8 bases fitting TRBD1. Unmatched junction bases numbered 11, after V lost 2 bases and J lost 3 bases. The CDR3 contains 17 residues. Germline CDR1 SGHTA, CDR2 FQGNSA. CDR3: CASSLNIYGQGDYGYTF. CDR3 DNA: TGTGCCAGCAGCTTAAATATTTACGGACAGGGCGACTATGGCTACACCTTC.

The chain is built from TRBV7-2 and TRBJ2-5; 8 nucleotides agree with TRBD1. The CDR3 runs 16 residues. Per germline, CDR1 SGHTA and CDR2 FQGNSA. V shed 0 bases and J 2 bases; nucleotides not matched to a gene: 5. CDR3 in amino acids: CASSLAITGGQETQYF. The CDR3 region has the DNA TGTGCCAGCAGCTTAGCGATTACAGGGGGGCAAGAGACCCAGTACTTC.

The chain carries TRBV21-1 and TRBJ2-3; the table's D gene call, TRBD2, was not cross checked with the DNA. TRBV21-1 is given as a pseudogene. This CDR3 has 13 residues. The CDR3 DNA sequence: TGTGCCAGGGAGCTAGACAGCACAGATACGCAGTATTTT. Its protein is CARELDSTDTQYF.

The V gene is TRBV6-6, the J gene TRBJ2-7; TRBD2 agrees at 7 bases. The germline CDR1 and CDR2 sequences are MNHNY and SVGAGI (reference sequence). Unmatched junction bases numbered 9, after V lost 5 bases and J lost 2 bases. CDR3 length: 15 amino acids. The CDR3 bases are TGTGCCAGCAGTAGAGGCAGCGGGGAGACCTACGAGCAGTACTTC. This gives the protein CASSRGSGETYEQYF.

There are a few counts of this clone. The chain combines TRBV11-2 with TRBJ2-7; tentative D call: TRBD2 (6 bases). Between the trimmed V and J ends, which lost 0 bases and 6 bases, there was a span of 15 bases. This CDR3 contains 15 residues. In germline, CDR1 is SGHAT, CDR2 FQNNGV. Here the CDR3 DNA reads TGTGCCAGCAGCTTAGATTATCCCAGTAGCGGCGAGCAGTACTTC. This codes for CASSLDYPSSGEQYF.

This chain joins TRBV7-2 and TRBJ1-1; tentatively, D is TRBD1 (5 bases). Per the germline V gene, CDR1 is SGHTA and CDR2 is FQGNSA. Deletions cut 1 base from V and 9 bases from J, with 9 bases between. The CDR3 runs 12 residues. For the CDR3, the DNA is TGTGCCAGCAGCTTAGTTCAGGGTAAAGCTTTCTTT. It yields the protein CASSLVQGKAFF.

The chain recombines TRBV5-4 with TRBJ1-1; weak D call: TRBD1 (5 bases). Germline V gene sequence: CDR1 SGHNT, CDR2 YYREEE (reference sequence). The CDR3 extends over 15 amino acids. Between the trimmed V and J ends, which lost 0 bases and 1 base, there was a span of 10 bases. CDR3 nucleotide sequence: TGTGCCAGCAGCTTGGGGGGCGGCGGGAACACTGAAGCTTTCTTT. It codes for CASSLGGGGNTEAFF.

The rearrangement links TRBV7-2 to TRBJ1-3, with D perhaps TRBD1 (6 bases). The CDR3 sequence is 16 residues long. Germline assignment: CDR1 SGHTA and CDR2 FQGNSA. The germline V and J ends were trimmed by 1 base and 4 bases, with 14 bases remaining between them. The CDR3 sequence is CASSLGGLTGGNTIYF. Written as DNA, the CDR3 is TGTGCCAGCAGCTTAGGGGGGCTAACGGGAGGAAACACCATATATTTT.

This chain uses TRBV9 with TRBJ1-6, with 7 bases identical to TRBD1. In germline, CDR1 is SGDLS, CDR2 YYNGEE. V trimming: 3 bases; J trimming: 4 bases; junction bases outside the gene matches: 19. This CDR3 has 20 amino acids. CDR3 region: CASSDPGGTYSPGYNSPLHF. The CDR3 region has the DNA TGTGCCAGCAGCGACCCAGGGGGTACTTATTCCCCCGGGTATAATTCACCCCTCCACTTT.

The chain employs TRBV28 and TRBJ2-1, with TRBD2 matching 9 bases. The CDR3 totals 17 residues. The germline V gene has CDR1 MDHEN and CDR2 SYDVKM. With 3 bases clipped from V and 5 bases from J, the junction kept 11 bases outside the gene matches. Here the CDR3 DNA reads TGTGCCAGCAGTTTCCCCCGGGGCGGGAGGGGGCACAATGAGCAGTTCTTC. Translating it yields CASSFPRGGRGHNEQFF.

The DNA of the CDR3 is TGTGCCAGCAGCCTCTTCGAGGGAGCCGAGCAGTACTTC. Its translation: CASSLFEGAEQYF. The chain uses TRBV5-5 and TRBJ2-7; D possibly corresponds to TRBD2 (5 bases). The ends were cut back, 4 bases at V and 6 bases at J, with 14 bases in the middle. The CDR3 contains 13 residues. CDR1 and CDR2 from the germline V gene are SGHKS and YYEKEE (reference sequence).

The chain employs TRBV25-1 and TRBJ1-3; D is unresolved. CDR3 size: 14 residues. Trimming shortened V by 4 bases and J by 2 bases, and 9 bases separated the two germline ends. CDR1 and CDR2 from the germline V gene are MGHDK and SYGVNS. The CDR3 DNA follows: TGTGCCAGCAGTGGGTACGGGACTGGAAACACCATATATTTT. Its translation is CASSGYGTGNTIYF.